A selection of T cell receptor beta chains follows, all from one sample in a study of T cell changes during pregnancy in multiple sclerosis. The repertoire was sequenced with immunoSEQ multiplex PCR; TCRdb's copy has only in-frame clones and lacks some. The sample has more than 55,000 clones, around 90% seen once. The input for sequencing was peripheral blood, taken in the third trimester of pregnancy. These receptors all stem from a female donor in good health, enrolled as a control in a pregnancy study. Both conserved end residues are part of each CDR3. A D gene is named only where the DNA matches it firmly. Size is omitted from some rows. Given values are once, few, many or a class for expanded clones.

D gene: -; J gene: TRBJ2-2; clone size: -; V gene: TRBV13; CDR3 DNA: TGTGCCAGCAGCTTAGCACCGGTCACCGGGGAGCTGTTTTTT; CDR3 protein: CASSLAPVTGELFF
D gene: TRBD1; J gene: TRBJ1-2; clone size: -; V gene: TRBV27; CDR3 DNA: TGTGCCAGCAGGAGTCCCGGGACAGGGCACAACTATGGCTACACCTTC; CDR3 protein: CASRSPGTGHNYGYTF
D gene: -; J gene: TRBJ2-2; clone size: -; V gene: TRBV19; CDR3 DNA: TGTGCCAGTAGTATAGTCACGAACACCGGGGAGCTGTTTTTT; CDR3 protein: CASSIVTNTGELFF
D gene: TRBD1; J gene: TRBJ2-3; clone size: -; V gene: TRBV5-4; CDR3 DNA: TGTGCCAGCAGCAAGCCCAGACAGGGTACAGCAGATACGCAGTATTTT; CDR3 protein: CASSKPRQGTADTQYF
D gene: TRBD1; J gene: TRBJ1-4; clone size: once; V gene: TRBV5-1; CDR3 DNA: TGCGCCAGCAGCCCCGGACAGGGCGGAACTAATGAAAAACTGTTTTTT; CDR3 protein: CASSPGQGGTNEKLFF
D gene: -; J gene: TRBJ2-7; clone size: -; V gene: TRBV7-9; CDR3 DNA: TGTGCCAGCAGAGAGGACGGGACCTACGAGCAGTACTTC; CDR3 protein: CASREDGTYEQYF
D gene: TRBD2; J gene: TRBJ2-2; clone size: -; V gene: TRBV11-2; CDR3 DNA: TGTGCCAGCAGCTCCGCCTTCGGGGGGGTCACCGGGGAGCTGTTTTTT; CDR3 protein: CASSSAFGGVTGELFF
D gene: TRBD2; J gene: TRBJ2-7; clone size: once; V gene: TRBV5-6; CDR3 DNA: TGTGCCAGCAGCTTGACTCTAGCGGGAGTTTTGTACGAGCAGTACTTC; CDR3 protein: CASSLTLAGVLYEQYF
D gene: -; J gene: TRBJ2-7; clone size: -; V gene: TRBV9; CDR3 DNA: TGTGCCAGCAGCGTAACAGTTACGTCCTACGAGCAGTACTTC; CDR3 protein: CASSVTVTSYEQYF
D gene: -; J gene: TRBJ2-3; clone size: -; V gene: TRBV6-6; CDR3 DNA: TGTGCCAGCAGTTACCTAGGCACAGATACGCAGTATTTT; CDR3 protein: CASSYLGTDTQYF
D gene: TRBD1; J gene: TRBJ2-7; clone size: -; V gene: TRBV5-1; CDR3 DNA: TGCGCCAGCAGCTCACAGGGGAATCTGTACTTC; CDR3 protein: CASSSQGNLYF
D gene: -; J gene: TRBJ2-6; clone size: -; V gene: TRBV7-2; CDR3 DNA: TGTGCCAGCAGCCCTCGGGTTCTCTCTGGGGCCAACGTCCTGACTTTC; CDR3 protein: CASSPRVLSGANVLTF
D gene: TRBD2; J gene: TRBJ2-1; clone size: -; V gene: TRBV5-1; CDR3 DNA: TGCGCCAGCAGCCCGAGCGGGGGGGGTTACAATGAGCAGTTCTTC; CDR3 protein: CASSPSGGGYNEQFF
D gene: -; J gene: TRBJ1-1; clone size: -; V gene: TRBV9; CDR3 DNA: TGTGCCAGCAGCGTAGTCGGGGCTGAAGCTTTCTTT; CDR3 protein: CASSVVGAEAFF
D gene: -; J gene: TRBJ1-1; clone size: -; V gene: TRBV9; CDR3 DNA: TGTGCCAGCAGCGTGAAAGGGGGGAACACTGAAGCTTTCTTT; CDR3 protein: CASSVKGGNTEAFF